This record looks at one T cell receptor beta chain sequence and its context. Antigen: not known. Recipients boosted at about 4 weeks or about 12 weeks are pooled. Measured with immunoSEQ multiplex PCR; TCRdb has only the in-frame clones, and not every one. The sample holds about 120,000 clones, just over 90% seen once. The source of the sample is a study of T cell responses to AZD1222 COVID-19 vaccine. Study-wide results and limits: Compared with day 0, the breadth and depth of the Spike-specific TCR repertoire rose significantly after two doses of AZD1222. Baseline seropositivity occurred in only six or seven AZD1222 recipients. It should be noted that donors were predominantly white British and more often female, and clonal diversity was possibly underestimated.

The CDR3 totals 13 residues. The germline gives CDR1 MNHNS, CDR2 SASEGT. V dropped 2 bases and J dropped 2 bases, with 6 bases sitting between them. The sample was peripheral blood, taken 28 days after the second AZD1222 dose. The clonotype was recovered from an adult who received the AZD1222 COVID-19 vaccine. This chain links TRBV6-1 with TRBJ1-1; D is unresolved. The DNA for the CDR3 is TGTGCCAGCAGTGAACATCCCAACACTGAAGCTTTCTTT. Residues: CASSEHPNTEAFF.